What follows are 22 T cell receptor delta chains derived from one specimen sequenced in a study of gamma-delta chains in newborns, infants, children. TCRdb redid the clone calls on the reads with CATT. The sample comprises some 3,000 delta-chain clones, under 1.5% of which are singletons, and more than 20% rests with the top ten. The sample taken for sequencing was blood. All receptors come from a child who was a newborn, infant or young child, either healthy, febrile or measles-vaccinated (not recorded which).

Points on this clone: A far larger clone is a single base away, which makes a read error likely. Other DNA sequences of this sample code for an identical CDR3. The chain links TRDV2 to TRDJ3; 9 bases are shared with TRDD3. The CDR3 consists of 19 residues. CDR1 is GEAIGNYY, CDR2 EKD, per germline. J lost 3 bases, V lost 0 bases, and 8 bases had no gene match. The CDR3 reads CACDTLLGDTRWDTRQMFF. CDR3 nucleotides: TGTGCCTGTGACACCCTACTGGGGGACACGCGCTGGGACACCCGACAGATGTTTTTC.

Regarding this clone: A read error is likely here: a far larger clone is one base away. The chain carries TRDV2 and TRDJ1; the match to TRDD3 covers 8 bases. There are 16 residues in the CDR3. Germline trimming cut 4 bases from V and 0 bases from J; bases unmatched to any gene: 9. In germline, CDR1 is GEAIGNYY, CDR2 EKD. CDR3 nucleotides: TGTGCCTGTGATATACTGGGGGCTACGCACACCGATAAACTCATCTTT. It codes for CACDILGATHTDKLIF.

This clone was observed a handful of times. For this DNA, TCRdb reports the protein of a much larger clone, which diverges at residue 9, most likely from a read error; the protein presented here is translated directly from the DNA. This sequence joins TRDV2 and TRDJ3; 7 nucleotides agree with TRDD3. The CDR3 runs 18 residues. Germline V CDR1 and CDR2: GEAIGNYY, EKD. Trimming removed 0 bases from V and 0 bases from J; junction bases left unmatched: 4. The CDR3 loop reads CACDTGYASSWDTRQMFF. In DNA form, the CDR3 reads TGTGCCTGTGACACCGGATACGCCAGCTCCTGGGACACCCGACAGATGTTTTTC.

This clone ranks as large. The same CDR3 is also encoded by other DNA sequences in this sample. The CDR3 DNA sequence: TGTGCCTGTGACCTACTGGGGGATACGGCACAACTCTTCTTT. Translation: CACDLLGDTAQLFF. The V gene is TRDV2, the J gene TRDJ2, with 13 bases fitting TRDD3. The CDR3 contains 14 residues. Trimming at V came to 3 bases and at J to 8 bases, leaving 2 bases not matched to a gene. Per germline, CDR1 GEAIGNYY and CDR2 EKD.

This clone has a handful of counts. TCRdb records a much larger clone's protein for this DNA, with a difference at residue 16 that likely arises from a read error; the protein given is the translation of the DNA. This chain uses TRDV2 with TRDJ3, with 8 bases lining up with TRDD3. Germline CDR1 and CDR2: GEAIGNYY and EKD. This CDR3 comprises 18 residues. The CDR3 spells CACDKVLGGSWDTRQVFF. The CDR3 region has the DNA TGTGCCTGTGACAAAGTACTGGGGGGCTCCTGGGACACCCGACAGGTGTTTTTC.

Details on this clone: The protein that TCRdb holds for this DNA derives from a much larger clone and differs from the translated DNA at residue 3, which likely indicates a read error; the protein shown here is translated from the DNA. V gene TRDV3 combines with J gene TRDJ2; TRDD3 agrees at 9 bases. V shed 2 bases and J 1 base; nucleotides not matched to a gene: 14. This CDR3 has 18 residues. Germline CDR1 and CDR2: TVYSNPD and GDNSRS (reference sequence). The CDR3 loop reads CAFQPGDTALHLTAQLFF. In nucleotides, the CDR3 is TGTGCCTTTCAGCCGGGGGATACAGCCCTCCATTTGACAGCACAACTCTTCTTT.

As concerns this clone: TCRdb's entry gives the protein of a much larger clone, which mismatches this DNA's translation at residue 13, likely from a read error; the protein reported here is translated from the DNA. The chain carries TRDV2 and TRDJ3; 9 nucleotides line up with TRDD3. Germline values: CDR1 GEAIGNYY, CDR2 EKD. CDR3 size: 18 residues. The CDR3 nucleotides read TGTGCCTGTGACTTGGTGGGGGATAGCTCCTGGGACGCCCGACAGATGTTTTTC. This translates into CACDLVGDSSWDARQMFF.

This clone occurred many times. A read error is the likely source, as a far larger clone sits one nucleotide away. The same CDR3 also results from other DNA sequences found in this sample. This chain joins TRDV2 and TRDJ2, with 10 bases aligning to TRDD3. The CDR3 length is 14 residues. The germline CDR1 and CDR2 sequences are GEAIGNYY and EKD. The CDR3 bases are TGTGCCTGCGACACCTGGGGGATAACAGCACAACTCTTCTTT. This translates into CACDTWGITAQLFF.

Note on this clone: The protein TCRdb lists belongs to a much larger clone and differs from this DNA's translation at residue 16, which points to a read error; the protein shown is made from the DNA. The chain carries TRDV2 and TRDJ3; 10 bases fit TRDD3. CDR3 length equals 18 residues. Germline V gene data show CDR1 as GEAIGNYY and CDR2 as EKD. For the CDR3, the DNA is TGTGCCTGTGACGTACTGGGGGATCGCTCCTGGGACACCCGACAGACGTTTTTC. Residues: CACDVLGDRSWDTRQTFF.

Notes on this clone: This likely stems from a read error, as it lies one base from a far larger clone. The sample has other DNA sequences that encode this CDR3 too. The chain joins TRDV2 to TRDJ3, with 9 bases fitting TRDD3. Germline V gene sequence: CDR1 GEAIGNYY, CDR2 EKD. CDR3 length: 17 amino acids. The DNA for the CDR3 is TGTGCTTGTGACATACTGGGGGACTCCTGGGACACCCGACAGATGTTTTTC. Its protein is CACDILGDSWDTRQMFF.

This clone was found a few times. For this DNA, TCRdb reports the protein of a much larger clone, which diverges at residue 13, most likely from a read error; the protein presented here is translated directly from the DNA. The CDR3 is CACDTGGYASWDIRQMFF. The CDR3 DNA follows: TGTGCCTGTGACACCGGGGGATACGCCTCCTGGGACATCCGACAGATGTTTTTC. V usage is TRDV2 and J usage is TRDJ3, with 10 bases identical to TRDD3. CDR1 and CDR2 (germline): GEAIGNYY, EKD. This CDR3 region has 18 residues.

A few counts support this clone. It differs at one base from a far larger clone, so likely a read error. Other DNA sequences within the sample encode an identical CDR3. CDR3 in DNA: TGTGCCTGTGACATACTGGGGGATAAAACCACTGATAAACTCATCTTT. Residues: CACDILGDKTTDKLIF. This chain uses TRDV2 with TRDJ1; 11 bases are a match to TRDD3. The CDR3 covers 16 residues. The germline gives CDR1 GEAIGNYY, CDR2 EKD. The junction had 9 bases not matched to a gene; V was cut back by 2 bases and J by 5 bases.

This clone has only a few counts. This likely reflects a read error, since a far larger clone is one base away. The same CDR3 arises from other DNA sequences in this sample as well. The chain uses TRDV2 and TRDJ3; 10 bases are shared with TRDD3. Germline V lookup: CDR1 GEAIGNYY, CDR2 EKD. The CDR3 is 16 residues long. The CDR3 DNA follows: TGTGCCTGTGATACTGGGGGATTCCGGGACACCCGCCAGATGTTTTTC. Amino acid sequence: CACDTGGFRDTRQMFF.

Details on this clone: TCRdb's protein for this DNA is that of a much larger clone and differs from the translation at residue 14, likely a read error; the protein shown is the DNA translation. The rearrangement uses TRDV2 and TRDJ3; 11 bases are a match to TRDD3. Germline lookup yields CDR1 GEAIGNYY and CDR2 EKD. The CDR3 spans 19 residues. Here the CDR3 DNA reads TGTGCCTGTGACAACGTACTGGGGGATAGCTCCTGGGACGCCCGACAGATGTTTTTC. Translating gives CACDNVLGDSSWDARQMFF.

This clone was detected a few times. TCRdb's protein, taken from a much larger clone, differs from this DNA's translation at residue 10, likely owing to a read error; the protein displayed comes from the DNA. The chain uses TRDV2 and TRDJ3; 10 nucleotides line up with TRDD3. Germline V gives CDR1 GEAIGNYY, CDR2 EKD. This CDR3 has 17 residues. This chain's CDR3 is CACDVLGDSLDTRQMFF. In DNA form, the CDR3 reads TGTGCCTGTGACGTACTGGGGGATTCCTTGGACACCCGACAGATGTTTTTC.

This clone was observed a few times. One end of the junction fails to match germline, which may point to a read error. Other DNA sequences in the sample encode the same CDR3. The chain links TRDV2 to TRDJ3; D may be TRDD3 (5 bases). This CDR3 is 16 amino acids long. Germline loops: CDR1 GEAIGNYY, CDR2 EKD. The CDR3 nucleotides are TGTGCCTGTGACGGCGGAGGATCCTGGGACACCCGCCAGATGTTTTTC. This gives the protein CACDGGGSWDTRQMFF.

Turning to this clone: The protein that TCRdb holds for this DNA derives from a much larger clone and differs from the translated DNA at residue 16, which likely indicates a read error; the protein shown here is translated from the DNA. Other DNA sequences in this specimen translate into the identical CDR3. The chain carries TRDV2 and TRDJ2, with 9 bases matching TRDD3. Germline lookup yields CDR1 GEAIGNYY and CDR2 EKD. This CDR3 spans 18 amino acids. The DNA for the CDR3 is TGTGCCTGTGACCCCGTACTGGGGGAGTTACCCCGGACAGCACAACCCTTCTTT. It specifies CACDPVLGELPRTAQPFF.

On this clone: This DNA's translation and the protein TCRdb lists, from a much larger clone, do not match at residue 6, likely due to a read error; the protein shown is translated from the DNA. The chain employs TRDV2 and TRDJ3, with 13 bases fitting TRDD3. The CDR3 spans 22 residues. Looked up from germline, CDR1 is GEAIGNYY and CDR2 is EKD. V lost 2 bases and J lost 0; bases outside the gene matches: 12. The DNA of the CDR3 is TGTGCCTGTGACAAAATACTGGGGGATACGCGGGAACCCTCCTGGGACACCCGACAGATGTTTTTC. It is translated as CACDKILGDTREPSWDTRQMFF.

There are a few counts of this clone. A far larger clone is only one base removed, so a read error is likely. The sample has other DNA sequences that encode this CDR3 too. The CDR3: CACDTIDWGDTSSSWDTRQMFF. The CDR3 DNA reads TGTGCCTGTGACACGATCGACTGGGGGGATACGTCAAGCTCCTGGGACACCCGGCAGATGTTTTTC. V and J are TRDV2 and TRDJ3, with 10 bases fitting TRDD3. Per germline, CDR1 GEAIGNYY and CDR2 EKD. The CDR3 runs 22 residues.

This clone was counted between two and nine times. The protein TCRdb lists belongs to a much larger clone and differs from this DNA's translation at residue 16, which points to a read error; the protein shown is made from the DNA. This chain connects TRDV2 to TRDJ3; D might be TRDD3 (5 bases). CDR1 and CDR2 from the germline V gene are GEAIGNYY and EKD. The CDR3 is 18 amino acids. The CDR3 bases are TGTGCCTGTGACAGGCCCGGGGGCCTCTCCTGGGACACCCGACAGACGTTTTTC. It encodes CACDRPGGLSWDTRQTFF.

This clone was observed a few times. A junction end diverges from the germline sequence, so it may reflect a read error. The chain has TRDV2 and TRDJ3, with 11 positions matching TRDD3. Germline assignment: CDR1 GEAIGNYY and CDR2 EKD. CDR3 length: 19 amino acids. The DNA of the CDR3 is TGTGCCTGTGACAACGTACTGGGGGATAACTCCTGGGACACCCGACAGGTGTTTTTC. This translates into CACDNVLGDNSWDTRQVFF.

By share, this clone counts as medium-sized. Just one base apart from a much larger clone, this may be a read error. Additional DNA sequences in this sample encode the identical CDR3. The chain links TRDV2 to TRDJ3, with 8 positions matching TRDD3. Germline CDR1 is GEAIGNYY and CDR2 is EKD. The CDR3 sequence is 19 residues long. CDR3 sequence reads: CACDTVLGAVSWDTRQMFF. The CDR3 coding sequence is TGTGCCTGTGACACCGTACTGGGGGCCGTCTCCTGGGACACCCGACAGATGTTCTTC.